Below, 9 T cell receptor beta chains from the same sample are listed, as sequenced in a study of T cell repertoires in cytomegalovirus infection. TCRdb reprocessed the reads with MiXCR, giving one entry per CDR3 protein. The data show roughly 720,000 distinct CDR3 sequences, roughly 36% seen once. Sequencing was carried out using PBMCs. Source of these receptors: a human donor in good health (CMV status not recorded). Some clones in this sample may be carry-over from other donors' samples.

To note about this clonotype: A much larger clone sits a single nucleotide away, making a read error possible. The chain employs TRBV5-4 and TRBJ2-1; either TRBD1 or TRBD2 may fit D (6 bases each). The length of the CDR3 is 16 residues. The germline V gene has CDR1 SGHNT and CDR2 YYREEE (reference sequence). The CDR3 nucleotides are TGTGCCAGCAGCTTGGGGGGGGCTAGTAGGTACAATGAGCAGTTATTC. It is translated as CASSLGGASRYNEQLF.

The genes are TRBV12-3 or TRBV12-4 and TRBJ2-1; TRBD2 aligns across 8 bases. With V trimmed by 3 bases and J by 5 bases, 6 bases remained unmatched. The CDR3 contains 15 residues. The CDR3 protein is CASSLFRGGHNEQFF. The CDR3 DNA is TGTGCCAGCAGTTTGTTTCGGGGGGGTCACAATGAGCAGTTCTTC.

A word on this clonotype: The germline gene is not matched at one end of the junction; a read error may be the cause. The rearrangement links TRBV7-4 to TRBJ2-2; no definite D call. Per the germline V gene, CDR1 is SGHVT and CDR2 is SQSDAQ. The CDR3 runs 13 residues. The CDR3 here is CASCFTSPGELFF. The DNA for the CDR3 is TGTGCCAGCTGCTTCACTTCCCCCGGGGAGCTGTTTTTT.

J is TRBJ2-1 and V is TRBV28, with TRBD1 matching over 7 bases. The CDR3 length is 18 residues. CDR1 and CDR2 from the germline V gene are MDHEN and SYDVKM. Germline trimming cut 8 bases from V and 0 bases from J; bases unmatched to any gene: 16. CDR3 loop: CASRGLQGTQISYNEQFF. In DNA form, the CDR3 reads TGTGCCAGCCGTGGCCTACAGGGGACACAGATCTCCTACAATGAGCAGTTCTTC.

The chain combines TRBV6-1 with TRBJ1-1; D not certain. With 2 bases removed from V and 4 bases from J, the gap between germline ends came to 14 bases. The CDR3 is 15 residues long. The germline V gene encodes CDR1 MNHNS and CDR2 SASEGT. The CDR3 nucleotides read TGTGCCAGCAGTGAAACCTCGTGGGTCGGCACTGAAGCTTTCTTT. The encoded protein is CASSETSWVGTEAFF.

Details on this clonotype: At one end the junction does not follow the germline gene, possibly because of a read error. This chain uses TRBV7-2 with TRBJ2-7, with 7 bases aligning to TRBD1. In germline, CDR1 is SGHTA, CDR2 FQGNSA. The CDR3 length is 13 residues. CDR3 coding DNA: TGTGCCATCAGCCTGGGACAGAACTACGAGACGTACTTC. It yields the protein CAISLGQNYETYF. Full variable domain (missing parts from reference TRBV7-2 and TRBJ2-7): GAGVSQSPSNKVTEKGKDVELRCDPISGHTALYWYRQSLGQGLEFLIYFQGNSAPDKSGLPSDRFSAERTGGSVSTLTIQRTQQEDSAVYLCAISLGQNYETYFGPGTRLTVT.

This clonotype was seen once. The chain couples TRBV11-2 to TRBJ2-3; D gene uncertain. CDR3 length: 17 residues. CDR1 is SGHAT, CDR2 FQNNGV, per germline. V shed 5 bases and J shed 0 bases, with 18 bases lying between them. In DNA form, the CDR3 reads TGTGCCAGCAGCCCCCTGACCACAGCCTTTAGCACAGATACGCAGTATTTT. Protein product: CASSPLTTAFSTDTQYF.

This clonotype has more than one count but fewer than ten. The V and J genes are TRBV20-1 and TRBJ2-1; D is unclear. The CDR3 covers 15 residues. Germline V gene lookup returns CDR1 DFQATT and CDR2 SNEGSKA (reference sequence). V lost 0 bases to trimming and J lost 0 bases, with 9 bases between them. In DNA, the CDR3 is TGCAGTGCTAGAGACGACTCCAGCTCCTACAATGAGCAGTTCTTC. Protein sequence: CSARDDSSSYNEQFF.

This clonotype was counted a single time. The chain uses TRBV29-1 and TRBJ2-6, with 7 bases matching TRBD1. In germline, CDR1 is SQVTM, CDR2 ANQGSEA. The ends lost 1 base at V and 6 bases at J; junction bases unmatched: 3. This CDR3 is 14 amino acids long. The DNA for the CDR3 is TGCAGCGTTGAAGTGACAGGGACGGCCAACGTCCTGACTTTC. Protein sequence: CSVEVTGTANVLTF.